This entry features one TCR beta chain sequence. CDR1 is SGHRS and CDR2 is YFSETQ in the germline V gene. This CDR3 is 14 amino acids long. V gave up 0 bases and J gave up 6 bases, with 9 bases separating them. The data were taken from a study of blood T cell repertoires in COVID-19. The table came from immunoSEQ multiplex PCR; TCRdb's copy has only in-frame clones and leaves some out. Among fewer than 350,000 clones listed, around nine tenths were seen once. V is TRBV5-1 and J is TRBJ2-2; tentatively, D is TRBD2 (5 bases). The sample consisted of PBMCs or T cells enriched from blood (not recorded which). The sequence was obtained from a man in his 60s who had recovered from COVID-19. CDR3 nucleotide sequence: TGCGCCAGCAGCTTGGGGCTAGCTGCCGGGGAGCTGTTTTTT. Encoded protein: CASSLGLAAGELFF.